This T cell receptor beta chain emerged from a study of T cells after yellow fever vaccination. Turning to the study itself: Using CD3, CD45RA, CCR7 and CD95, the EM, EMRA, CM and Tscm memory subsets were sorted. Study-level results: Booster sampling recovered most clones from primary vaccination (96% CD4, approximately 88% CD8). Almost none of the vaccine-responding clonotypes turned up in sorted memory subsets on day 0, the data showed.

The CDR3 spans 15 residues. Germline loops: CDR1 MNHNS, CDR2 SASEGT. V lost 3 bases to trimming and J lost 4 bases; unmatched junction nucleotides: 4. 5'RACE template switching added a universal primer site and UMIs to TCR cDNA. MiXCR was run by TCRdb on the 5' RACE reads, yielding one entry per CDR3 protein. The data show roughly 32,000 distinct CDR3 sequences, 6% to 8.5% seen once. This clonotype turned up a few times. The sequencing here drew on PBMCs, either bulk or a sorted T-cell subset (CD4+, CD8+, memory, or dextramer-sorted; not recorded which), taken on the day of the first yellow fever vaccination. The chain combines TRBV6-1 with TRBJ2-3; 10 nucleotides match TRBD2. This sequence originates from a man aged 18 to 30 who received the YFV17D yellow fever vaccine. The CDR3 region has the DNA TGTGCCAGCAGTGATACTAGCGGGGTCCCAGATACGCAGTATTTT. It encodes CASSDTSGVPDTQYF.